These 5 T cell receptor beta chains share one sample of origin, sequenced in a study of cytomegalovirus exposure and HLA in healthy donors (dated by TCRdb to 2016 to 2017). Libraries were made using the immunoSEQ multiplex PCR assay. For the multiplex PCR, a mixture combining 60 forward primers for TCR Vbeta segments and 13 reverse primers for TCR Jbeta segments was used. TCRdb provides this immuneACCESS table in a form limited to in-frame rearrangements. Some clones are lacking; in checked studies, under half of them reflect an unresolved V gene, and why the rest are absent is not known. For this sample there are 150,000 to 200,000 clones; about four fifths appear just once. The top ten hold approximately 2.4% of the sample. Specimen: PBMCs. The receptor source for this set is a woman between 50 and 59 years old in good health and CMV-seronegative.

The chain uses TRBV19 and TRBJ1-1; no firm D call. Germline lookup yields CDR1 LNHDA and CDR2 SQIVND (reference sequence). The CDR3 has 13 residues. The V gene lost 11 bases and the J gene lost 1 base, with 14 bases spanning the gap. The CDR3 DNA reads as TGTGCCGCTCAATCTGAGGGGAACACTGAAGCTTTCTTT. Its protein is CAAQSEGNTEAFF. Drawing the rest from reference TRBV19 and TRBJ1-1, the complete variable domain is DGGITQSPKYLFRKEGQNVTLSCEQNLNHDAMYWYRQDPGQGLRLIYYSQIVNDFQKGDIAEGYSVSREKKESFPLTVTSAQKNPTAFYLCAAQSEGNTEAFFGQGTRLTVV.

The chain links TRBV2 to TRBJ2-2; possible D gene TRBD1, 7 bases. The CDR3 length is 15 residues. Between the trimmed V and J ends, which lost 6 bases and 0 bases, there was a span of 11 bases. Germline lookup yields CDR1 SNHLY and CDR2 FYNNEI. Here the CDR3 reads CASRGGQPNTGELFF. The CDR3, as DNA: TGTGCCAGCAGGGGGGGACAGCCGAACACCGGGGAGCTGTTTTTT.

The V call is TRBV20-1, the J call TRBJ1-2; maybe TRBD1 (6 bases). The germline gives CDR1 DFQATT, CDR2 SNEGSKA (reference sequence). Trimming removed 6 bases at V and 4 bases at J, with 9 bases between. The CDR3 sequence is 11 residues long. CDR3 loop: CSAPDSYGYTF. The CDR3, as DNA: TGCAGTGCCCCGGACAGCTATGGCTACACCTTC.

This sequence joins TRBV9 and TRBJ2-2; 9 bases agree with TRBD1. The germline gives CDR1 SGDLS, CDR2 YYNGEE. This CDR3 comprises 15 residues. With 3 bases clipped from V and 7 bases from J, the junction kept 7 bases outside the gene matches. DNA of the CDR3: TGTGCCAGCAGCGGAGGGACAGGGAATGGCGGGGAGCTGTTTTTT. It yields the protein CASSGGTGNGGELFF.

V and J are TRBV7-9 and TRBJ1-4; D is perhaps TRBD1 (5 bases). The germline CDR1 and CDR2 sequences are SEHNR and FQNEAQ (reference sequence). The CDR3 covers 17 residues. The ends were cut back, 1 base at V and 8 bases at J, with 20 bases in the middle. The CDR3 DNA reads as TGTGCCAGCAGCTTAGTGGGTTCTGGCAGGGATCGAGAAAAACTGTTTTTT. Amino acid sequence: CASSLVGSGRDREKLFF. Based on the CDR3 plus reference TRBV7-9 and TRBJ1-4, the full variable domain is DTGVSQNPRHKITKRGQNVTFRCDPISEHNRLYWYRQTLGQGPEFLTYFQNEAQLEKSRLLSDRFSAERPKGSFSTLEIQRTEQGDSAMYLCASSLVGSGRDREKLFFGSGTQLSVL.